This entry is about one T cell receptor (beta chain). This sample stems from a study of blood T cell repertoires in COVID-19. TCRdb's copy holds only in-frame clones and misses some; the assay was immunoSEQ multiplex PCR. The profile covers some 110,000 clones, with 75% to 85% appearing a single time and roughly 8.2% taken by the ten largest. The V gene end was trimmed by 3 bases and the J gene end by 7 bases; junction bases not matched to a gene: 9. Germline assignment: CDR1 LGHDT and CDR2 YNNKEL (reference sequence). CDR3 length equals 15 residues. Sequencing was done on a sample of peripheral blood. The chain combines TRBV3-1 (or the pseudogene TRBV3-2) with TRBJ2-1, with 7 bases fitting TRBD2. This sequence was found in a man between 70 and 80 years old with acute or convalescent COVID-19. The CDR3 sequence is CASSQRGGVKNEQFF. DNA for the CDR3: TGTGCCAGCAGCCAGCGCGGGGGAGTGAAGAATGAGCAGTTCTTC.